This T cell receptor beta chain is from a study of blood T cell repertoires in COVID-19. Study information: Samples representing acute and convalescent COVID-19 were sourced from the United States, Italy and Spain.

This clone has just a few counts. Participants came from 20 to 25 US areas, aged about 18 to 89 years. Clones were sequenced by immunoSEQ multiplex PCR, and TCRdb holds only the in-frame ones, with some missing. The table shows over 300,000 clones, with around 89% occurring only once. The germline gives CDR1 MNHEY, CDR2 SMNVEV (reference sequence). The V and J ends lost 3 bases and 5 bases respectively, with 10 bases between them. The CDR3 sequence is 13 residues long. This TCR was recovered from a woman aged 30 to 39 with acute COVID-19. The sequencing input was PBMCs or T cells enriched from blood (not recorded which). The gene calls are TRBV27 and TRBJ1-1; tentatively, D is TRBD1 (5 bases). CDR3 sequence (DNA): TGTGCCAGCAGTTTCGGGGGGGGGACTGAAGCTTTCTTT. Protein: CASSFGGGTEAFF.